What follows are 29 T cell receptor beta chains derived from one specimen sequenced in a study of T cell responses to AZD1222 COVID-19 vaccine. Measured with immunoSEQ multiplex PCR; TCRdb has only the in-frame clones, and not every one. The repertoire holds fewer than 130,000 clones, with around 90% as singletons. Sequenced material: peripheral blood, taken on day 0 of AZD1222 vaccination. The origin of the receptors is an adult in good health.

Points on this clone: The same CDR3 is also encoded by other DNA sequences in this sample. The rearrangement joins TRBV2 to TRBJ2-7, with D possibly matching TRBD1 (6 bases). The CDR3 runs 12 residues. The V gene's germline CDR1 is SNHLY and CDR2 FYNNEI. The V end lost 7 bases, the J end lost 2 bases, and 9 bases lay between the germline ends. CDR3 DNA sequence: TGTGCCAGCATAGGGGGTACCTACGAGCAGTACTTC. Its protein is CASIGGTYEQYF.

The CDR3 is CASSESRGSQPQHF. CDR3 DNA: TGCGCCAGCAGTGAGTCTAGGGGGAGTCAGCCCCAGCATTTT. The V call is TRBV10-1, the J call TRBJ1-5, with D possibly being TRBD1 (6 bases). V lost 0 bases, J lost 6 bases, and 9 bases lay in between. Germline CDR1 and CDR2: WNHNN and SYGVQD (reference sequence). The CDR3 extends over 14 amino acids.

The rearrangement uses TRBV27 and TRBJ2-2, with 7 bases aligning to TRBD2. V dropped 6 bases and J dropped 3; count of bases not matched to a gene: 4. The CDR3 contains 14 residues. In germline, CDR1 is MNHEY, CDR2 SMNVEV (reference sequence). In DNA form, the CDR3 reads TGTGCCAGCAGCGGACTAGTCGACACCGGGGAGCTGTTTTTT. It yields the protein CASSGLVDTGELFF.

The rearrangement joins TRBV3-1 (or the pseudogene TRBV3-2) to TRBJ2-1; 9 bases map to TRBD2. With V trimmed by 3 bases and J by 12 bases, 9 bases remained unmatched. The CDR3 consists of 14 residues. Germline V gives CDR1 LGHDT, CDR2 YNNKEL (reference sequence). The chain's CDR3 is CASSQFLAGAPQFF. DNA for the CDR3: TGTGCCAGCAGCCAGTTTTTAGCGGGGGCCCCGCAGTTCTTC.

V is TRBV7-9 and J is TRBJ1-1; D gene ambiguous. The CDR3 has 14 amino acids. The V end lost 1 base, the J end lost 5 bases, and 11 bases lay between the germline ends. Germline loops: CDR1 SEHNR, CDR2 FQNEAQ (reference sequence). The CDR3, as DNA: TGTGCCAGCAGCTTAGAGTGGGATGGGACTGAAGCTTTCTTT. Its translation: CASSLEWDGTEAFF.

In DNA, the CDR3 is TGTGCCAGCAGCGAACCGGGCCTCTCCTACGAGCAGTACTTC. It translates to CASSEPGLSYEQYF. The chain carries TRBV5-6 and TRBJ2-7; D remains ambiguous. Trimming took off 4 bases at V and 0 bases at J, with 11 bases between the two ends. Per germline, CDR1 SGHDT and CDR2 YYEEEE. This CDR3 region has 14 residues.

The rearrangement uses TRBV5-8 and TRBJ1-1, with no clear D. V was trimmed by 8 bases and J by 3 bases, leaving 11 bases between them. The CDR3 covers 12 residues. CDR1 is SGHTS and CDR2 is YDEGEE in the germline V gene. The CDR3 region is CASPRGYTEAFF. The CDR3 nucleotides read TGTGCCAGTCCCCGCGGATACACTGAAGCTTTCTTT.

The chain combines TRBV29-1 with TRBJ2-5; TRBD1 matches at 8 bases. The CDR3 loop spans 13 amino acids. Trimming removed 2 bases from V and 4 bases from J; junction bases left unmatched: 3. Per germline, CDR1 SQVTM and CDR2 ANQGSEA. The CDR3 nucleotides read TGCAGCGTTGAAAGAACAGGGGGAGAGACCCAGTACTTC. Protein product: CSVERTGGETQYF.

CDR3 in DNA: TGTGCCAGCAGCTACACAGATACGCAGTATTTT. It encodes CASSYTDTQYF. The chain carries TRBV7-9 and TRBJ2-3; D gene uncertain. Germline CDR1 is SEHNR and CDR2 is FQNEAQ (reference sequence). The V gene lost 4 bases and the J gene lost 2 bases, with 1 base spanning the gap. The CDR3 has 11 amino acids.

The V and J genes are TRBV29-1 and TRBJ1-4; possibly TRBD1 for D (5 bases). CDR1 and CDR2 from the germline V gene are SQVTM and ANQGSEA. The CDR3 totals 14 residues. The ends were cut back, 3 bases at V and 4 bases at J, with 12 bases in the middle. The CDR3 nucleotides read TGCAGCGTTGACGGGGGACTTAATAATGAAAAACTGTTTTTT. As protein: CSVDGGLNNEKLFF.

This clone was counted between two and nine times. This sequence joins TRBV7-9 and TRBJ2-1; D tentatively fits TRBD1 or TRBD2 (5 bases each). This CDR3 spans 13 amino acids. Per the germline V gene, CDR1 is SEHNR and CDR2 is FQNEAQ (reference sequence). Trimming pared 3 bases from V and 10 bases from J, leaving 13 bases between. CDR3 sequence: CASSFDQRGEQFF. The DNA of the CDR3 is TGTGCCAGCAGCTTCGACCAGAGGGGCGAGCAGTTCTTC.

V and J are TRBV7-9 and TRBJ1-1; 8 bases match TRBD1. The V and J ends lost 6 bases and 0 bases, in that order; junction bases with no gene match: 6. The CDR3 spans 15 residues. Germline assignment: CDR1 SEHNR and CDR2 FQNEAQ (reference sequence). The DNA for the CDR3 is TGTGCCAGCAGATACGAACAGGGGGTGAACACTGAAGCTTTCTTT. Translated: CASRYEQGVNTEAFF.

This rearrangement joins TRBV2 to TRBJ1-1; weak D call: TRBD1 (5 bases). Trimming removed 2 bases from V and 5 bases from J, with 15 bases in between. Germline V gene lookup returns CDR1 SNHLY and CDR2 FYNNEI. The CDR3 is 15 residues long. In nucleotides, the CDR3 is TGTGCCAGCAGTGAAAGTGGGGGAGCGTGGACTGAAGCTTTCTTT. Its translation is CASSESGGAWTEAFF.

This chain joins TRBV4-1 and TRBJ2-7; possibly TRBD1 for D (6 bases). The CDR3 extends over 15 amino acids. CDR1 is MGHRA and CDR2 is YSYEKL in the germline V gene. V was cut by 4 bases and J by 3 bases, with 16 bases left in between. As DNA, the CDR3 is TGCGCCAGCAGCCCACAAGGGGACACATACTACGAGCAGTACTTC. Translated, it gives CASSPQGDTYYEQYF.

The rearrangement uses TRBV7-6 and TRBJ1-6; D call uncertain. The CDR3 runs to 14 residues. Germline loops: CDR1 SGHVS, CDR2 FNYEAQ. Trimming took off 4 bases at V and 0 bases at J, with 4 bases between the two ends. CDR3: CASSSLSYNSPLHF. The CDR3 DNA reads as TGTGCCAGCAGCTCCCTCTCCTATAATTCACCCCTCCACTTT.

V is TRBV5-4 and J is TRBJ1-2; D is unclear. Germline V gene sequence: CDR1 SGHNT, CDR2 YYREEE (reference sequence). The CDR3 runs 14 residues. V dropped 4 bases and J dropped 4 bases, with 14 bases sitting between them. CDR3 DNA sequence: TGTGCCAGCAGCCCTCCTTGGGCCCCCTATGGCTACACCTTC. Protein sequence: CASSPPWAPYGYTF.

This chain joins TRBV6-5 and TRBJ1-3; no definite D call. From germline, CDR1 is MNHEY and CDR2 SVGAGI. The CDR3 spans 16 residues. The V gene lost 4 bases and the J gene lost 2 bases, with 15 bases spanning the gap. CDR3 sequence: CASSSTKPRAGNTIYF. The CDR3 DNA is TGTGCCAGCAGTTCCACCAAACCTAGGGCTGGAAACACCATATATTTT.

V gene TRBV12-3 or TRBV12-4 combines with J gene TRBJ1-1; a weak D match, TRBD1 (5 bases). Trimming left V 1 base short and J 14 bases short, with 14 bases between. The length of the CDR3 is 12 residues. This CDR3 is CASSLGLGLVFF. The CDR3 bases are TGTGCCAGCAGTTTAGGGCTGGGACTAGTCTTCTTT.

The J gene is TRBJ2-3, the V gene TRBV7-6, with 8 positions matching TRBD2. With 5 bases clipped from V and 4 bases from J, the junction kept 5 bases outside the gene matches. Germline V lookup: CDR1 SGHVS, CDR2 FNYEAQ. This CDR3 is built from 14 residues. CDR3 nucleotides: TGTGCCAGCAGCCCCCTCGGGGGGGCAGATACGCAGTATTTT. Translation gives CASSPLGGADTQYF.

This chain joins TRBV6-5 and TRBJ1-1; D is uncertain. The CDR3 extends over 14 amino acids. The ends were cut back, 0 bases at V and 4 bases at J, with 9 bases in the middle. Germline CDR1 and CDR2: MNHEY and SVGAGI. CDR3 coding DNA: TGTGCCAGCAGTTACTCGGGTGATCCCACTGAAGCTTTCTTT. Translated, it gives CASSYSGDPTEAFF.

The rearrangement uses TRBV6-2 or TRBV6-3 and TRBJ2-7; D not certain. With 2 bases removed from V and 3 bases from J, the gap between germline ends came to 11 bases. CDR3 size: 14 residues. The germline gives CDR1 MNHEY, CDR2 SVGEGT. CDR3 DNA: TGTGCCAGCAGTTACAGGGTGAGGTTCTACGAGCAGTACTTC. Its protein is CASSYRVRFYEQYF.

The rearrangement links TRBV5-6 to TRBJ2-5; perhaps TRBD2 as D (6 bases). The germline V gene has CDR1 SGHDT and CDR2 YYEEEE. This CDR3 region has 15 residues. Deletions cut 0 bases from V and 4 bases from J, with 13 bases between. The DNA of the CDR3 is TGTGCCAGCAGCTTGGAGGAGGGGTACGGAGAGACCCAGTACTTC. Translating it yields CASSLEEGYGETQYF.

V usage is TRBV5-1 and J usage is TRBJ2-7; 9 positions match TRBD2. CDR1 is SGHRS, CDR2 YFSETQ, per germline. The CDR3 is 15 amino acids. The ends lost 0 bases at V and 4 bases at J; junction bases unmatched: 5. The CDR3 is CASSLGSSGVYEQYF. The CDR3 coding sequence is TGCGCCAGCAGCTTGGGGTCTAGCGGGGTATACGAGCAGTACTTC.

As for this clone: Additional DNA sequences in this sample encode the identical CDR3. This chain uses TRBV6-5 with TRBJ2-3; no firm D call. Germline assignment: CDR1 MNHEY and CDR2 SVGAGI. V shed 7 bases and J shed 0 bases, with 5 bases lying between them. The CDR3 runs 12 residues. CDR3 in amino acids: CASTSSTDTQYF. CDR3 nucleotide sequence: TGTGCCAGCACTAGTAGCACAGATACGCAGTATTTT.

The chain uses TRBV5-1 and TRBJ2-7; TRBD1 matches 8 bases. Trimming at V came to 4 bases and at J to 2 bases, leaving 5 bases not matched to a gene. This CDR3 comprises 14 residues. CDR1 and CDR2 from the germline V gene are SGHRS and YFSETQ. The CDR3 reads CASSSSTGAYEQYF. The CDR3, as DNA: TGCGCCAGCAGCAGCTCGACAGGGGCCTACGAGCAGTACTTC.

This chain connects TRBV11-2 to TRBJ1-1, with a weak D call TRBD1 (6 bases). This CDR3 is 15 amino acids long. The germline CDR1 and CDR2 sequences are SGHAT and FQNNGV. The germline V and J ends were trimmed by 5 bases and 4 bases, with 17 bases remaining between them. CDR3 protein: CASSHTGSTPTEAFF. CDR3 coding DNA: TGTGCCAGCAGCCATACAGGGTCTACTCCCACTGAAGCTTTCTTT.

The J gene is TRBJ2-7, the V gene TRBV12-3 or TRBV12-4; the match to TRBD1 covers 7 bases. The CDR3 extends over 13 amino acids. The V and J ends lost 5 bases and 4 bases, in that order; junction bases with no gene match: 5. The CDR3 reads CASSPLRGYEQYF. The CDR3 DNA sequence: TGTGCCAGCAGTCCTCTCAGGGGGTACGAGCAGTACTTC.

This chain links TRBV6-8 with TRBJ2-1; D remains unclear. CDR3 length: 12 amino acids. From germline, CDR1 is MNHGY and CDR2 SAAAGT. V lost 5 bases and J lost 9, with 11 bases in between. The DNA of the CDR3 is TGTGCCAGCAGTATTAGTGGCGGTGAGCAGTTCTTC. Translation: CASSISGGEQFF.

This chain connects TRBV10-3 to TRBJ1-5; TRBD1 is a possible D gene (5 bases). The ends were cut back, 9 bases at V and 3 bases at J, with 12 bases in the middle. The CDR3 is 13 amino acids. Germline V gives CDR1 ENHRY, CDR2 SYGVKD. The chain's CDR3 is CAIAWGNNQPQHF. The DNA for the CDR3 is TGTGCCATAGCCTGGGGGAACAATCAGCCCCAGCATTTT.